This passage covers 15 T cell receptor beta chains from one sample sequenced in a study of glioma-infiltrating T cells after dendritic cell vaccination. The assay was immunoSEQ multiplex PCR, and TCRdb's table has in-frame clones only and misses some. This table has 75,000 to 100,000 clones, 79% appearing once. This sample comprised blood, obtained before dendritic cell vaccination. Receptors originate from a human donor with glioblastoma.

This clone was detected a few times. The same CDR3 is also encoded by other DNA sequences in this sample. This sequence joins TRBV11-2 and TRBJ2-3, with D uncertain. V lost 0 bases and J lost 3, with 10 bases in between. Germline V gene data show CDR1 as SGHAT and CDR2 as FQNNGV. The CDR3 totals 15 residues. The DNA for the CDR3 is TGTGCCAGCAGCTTAGATCGTGGTAGAACAGATACGCAGTATTTT. It specifies CASSLDRGRTDTQYF.

The CDR3 here is CASSLPGNEKLFF. Written as DNA, the CDR3 is TGTGCCAGCAGTTTACCGGGTAATGAAAAACTGTTTTTT. The J gene is TRBJ1-4, the V gene TRBV27; unclear D gene. The length of the CDR3 is 13 residues. Germline assignment: CDR1 MNHEY and CDR2 SMNVEV (reference sequence). Deletions cut 2 bases from V and 4 bases from J, with 5 bases between. The whole variable domain, remainder taken from reference TRBV27 and TRBJ1-4, is EAQVTQNPRYLITVTGKKLTVTCSQNMNHEYMSWYRQDPGLGLRQIYYSMNVEVTDKGDVPEGYKVSRKEKRNFPLILESPSPNQTSLYFCASSLPGNEKLFFGSGTQLSVL.

This rearrangement joins TRBV6-5 to TRBJ1-5; 7 bases are a match to TRBD1. Germline trimming cut 8 bases from V and 5 bases from J; bases unmatched to any gene: 9. The CDR3 extends over 14 amino acids. Germline CDR1 and CDR2: MNHEY and SVGAGI. The CDR3 DNA follows: TGTGCCAGCCGTAACCGGGACAGAGATCAGCCCCAGCATTTT. It is translated as CASRNRDRDQPQHF.

There are a few counts of this clone. The chain uses TRBV4-1 and TRBJ2-7, with no clear D. CDR3 size: 14 residues. CDR1 and CDR2 (germline): MGHRA, YSYEKL. Trimming removed 0 bases from V and 5 bases from J, with 11 bases in between. CDR3 sequence (DNA): TGCGCCAGCAGCCAAGATCTCTGGGCCAACGAGCAGTACTTC. This translates into CASSQDLWANEQYF.

The chain links TRBV7-3 to TRBJ1-1; the D gene is possibly TRBD1 (6 bases). V shed 5 bases and J shed 3 bases, with 16 bases lying between them. The CDR3 loop spans 15 amino acids. Per germline, CDR1 SGHTA and CDR2 FQGTGA. Written as DNA, the CDR3 is TGTGCCAGCAGCCCAGGACCAGGGGATTACACTGAAGCTTTCTTT. Residues: CASSPGPGDYTEAFF.

In its sample, this clone was seen a few times. The rearrangement joins TRBV5-1 to TRBJ2-7; perhaps TRBD1 as D (7 bases). The germline gives CDR1 SGHRS, CDR2 YFSETQ. The CDR3 has 14 residues. Trimming took 4 bases from V and 5 from J, leaving 16 bases between them. The CDR3 bases are TGCGCCAGCAGCGACCACAGGGGAGGCAACGAGCAGTACTTC. It translates to CASSDHRGGNEQYF.

The chain recombines TRBV5-1 with TRBJ2-1; D remains ambiguous. With 0 bases removed from V and 0 bases from J, the gap between germline ends came to 7 bases. This CDR3 contains 15 residues. Germline CDR1 is SGHRS and CDR2 is YFSETQ. The CDR3 here is CASSLAPSSYNEQFF. The DNA of the CDR3 is TGCGCCAGCAGCTTGGCCCCCAGCTCCTACAATGAGCAGTTCTTC.

V usage is TRBV16 and J usage is TRBJ2-7; 7 bases line up with TRBD2. Germline assignment: CDR1 KGHSY and CDR2 FQNENV. V was clipped by 4 bases and J by 5 bases; unmatched bases: 5. CDR3 length: 13 amino acids. The CDR3 bases are TGTGCCAGCAGCCGGGCGGGAGCAGACGAGCAGTACTTC. It translates to CASSRAGADEQYF.

The CDR3 bases are TGTGCCAGCAGCTTGGAACTGCACTCCTACGAGCAGTACTTC. Translation: CASSLELHSYEQYF. V and J are TRBV5-4 and TRBJ2-7; D gene unclear. This CDR3 comprises 14 residues. Germline CDR1 SGHNT, CDR2 YYREEE (reference sequence). The V and J ends lost 0 bases and 0 bases respectively, with 7 bases between them. Full variable domain (remainder filled in from reference TRBV5-4 and TRBJ2-7): ETGVTQSPTHLIKTRGQQVTLRCSSQSGHNTVSWYQQALGQGPQFIFQYYREEENGRGNFPPRFSGLQFPNYSSELNVNALELDDSALYLCASSLELHSYEQYFGPGTRLTVT.

The chain recombines TRBV29-1 with TRBJ2-7, with 7 bases aligning to TRBD2. Germline CDR1 and CDR2: SQVTM and ANQGSEA. This CDR3 comprises 12 residues. V trimming: 5 bases; J trimming: 2 bases; junction bases outside the gene matches: 3. The CDR3 loop reads CSVLSGTYEQYF. In DNA, the CDR3 is TGCAGCGTTCTCAGCGGGACCTACGAGCAGTACTTC.

This chain uses TRBV7-2 with TRBJ2-3; D possibly corresponds to TRBD1 (5 bases). The CDR3 length is 13 residues. Germline CDR1 reads SGHTA; CDR2 reads FQGNSA. Trimming pared 5 bases from V and 5 bases from J, leaving 11 bases between. The CDR3 DNA sequence: TGTGCCAGCAGCCCCAGGGTAGGAGATACGCAGTATTTT. It is translated as CASSPRVGDTQYF.

CDR3 loop: CASSQEGQRETQYF. The DNA for the CDR3 is TGCGCCAGCAGCCAAGAAGGTCAGCGCGAGACCCAGTACTTC. This rearrangement joins TRBV4-1 to TRBJ2-5; no firm D call. Trimming removed 0 bases from V and 5 bases from J, with 10 bases in between. CDR3 length: 14 amino acids. CDR1 and CDR2 (germline): MGHRA, YSYEKL.

The chain joins TRBV2 to TRBJ2-7; D is ambiguous. The germline V gene encodes CDR1 SNHLY and CDR2 FYNNEI. V gave up 8 bases and J gave up 3 bases, with 8 bases separating them. The CDR3 totals 11 residues. This CDR3 is CASRGYYEQYF. CDR3 DNA: TGTGCCAGCCGAGGATACTACGAGCAGTACTTC. The full variable domain, in which reference TRBV2 and TRBJ2-7 provide the parts outside the CDR3, is EPEVTQTPSHQVTQMGQEVILRCVPISNHLYFYWYRQILGQKVEFLVSFYNNEISEKSEIFDDQFSVERPDGSNFTLKIRSTKLEDSAMYFCASRGYYEQYFGPGTRLTVT.

This chain links TRBV5-4 with TRBJ2-1; 7 positions agree with TRBD2. Trimming took 0 bases from V and 7 from J; bases not matched to a gene: 10. This CDR3 spans 16 amino acids. Per the germline V gene, CDR1 is SGHNT and CDR2 is YYREEE (reference sequence). The CDR3 sequence is CASSLGGAGSENEQFF. The CDR3 DNA is TGTGCCAGCAGCTTGGGAGGAGCGGGAAGCGAAAATGAGCAGTTCTTC. The whole variable domain, filled in from reference TRBV5-4 and TRBJ2-1, reads ETGVTQSPTHLIKTRGQQVTLRCSSQSGHNTVSWYQQALGQGPQFIFQYYREEENGRGNFPPRFSGLQFPNYSSELNVNALELDDSALYLCASSLGGAGSENEQFFGPGTRLTVL.

V is TRBV23-1 and J is TRBJ1-2, with D perhaps matching TRBD1 (5 bases). TRBV23-1 is assigned to the ORF class and has an uncertain function. Trimming removed 1 base at V and 5 bases at J, with 20 bases between. The CDR3 has 17 amino acids. The CDR3 DNA is TGCGCCAGCAGTCAATTTCAAGTTAACAGGTATTTTTATGGCTACACCTTC. The encoded protein is CASSQFQVNRYFYGYTF.